Shown below are 10 T cell receptor beta chains from a single sample sequenced in a study of blood T cells in healthy people across ages. Alongside a J-beta primer mix, a sample-barcoded 5' primer served in a second PCR lasting about 7 to 11 cycles. MiXCR, applied by TCRdb to the 5' RACE reads, yields one record per CDR3 protein. The data show about 590,000 distinct CDR3 sequences, about 30% seen once. Sequenced sample: blood. These receptors all come from an elderly woman in good health.

In its sample, this clonotype was seen many times. The V call is TRBV30, the J call TRBJ2-7; TRBD1 agrees at 7 bases. The V segment lost 7 bases and the J segment 2 bases; nucleotides outside the gene matches: 8. The CDR3 contains 13 residues. From germline, CDR1 is GTSNPN and CDR2 SVGIG (reference sequence). The CDR3 sequence: CALGQPLTYEQYF. In DNA form, the CDR3 reads TGTGCCTTGGGACAGCCCCTCACCTACGAGCAGTACTTC.

The chain joins TRBV5-1 to TRBJ1-5; D uncertain. The germline gives CDR1 SGHRS, CDR2 YFSETQ. The CDR3 extends over 15 amino acids. V was shortened by 5 bases and J by 0 bases, with 12 bases between the two germline ends. Written as DNA, the CDR3 is TGCGCCAGCAGGGAGGGCCTATATAGCAATCAGCCCCAGCATTTT. This sequence encodes CASREGLYSNQPQHF.

This clonotype was seen only a few times. This chain uses TRBV19 with TRBJ2-7; possibly TRBD1 for D (5 bases). Germline V CDR1 and CDR2: LNHDA, SQIVND (reference sequence). CDR3 length equals 16 residues. V lost 1 base, J lost 2 bases, and 15 bases lay in between. In DNA form, the CDR3 reads TGTGCCAGTAGTATAGCTGGACACCGTCTCCCCTACGAGCAGTACTTC. Translation gives CASSIAGHRLPYEQYF.

This clonotype was counted at least ten times. V and J are TRBV7-3 and TRBJ2-3, with TRBD1 identical over 7 bases. This CDR3 spans 17 amino acids. Per the germline V gene, CDR1 is SGHTA and CDR2 is FQGTGA. V lost 4 bases to trimming and J lost 0 bases; unmatched junction nucleotides: 10. CDR3 DNA: TGTGCCAGCAGCTCTGCGACAGGGCCAACTAGCACAGATACGCAGTATTTT. Its translation: CASSSATGPTSTDTQYF. The entire variable domain, with the rest obtained from reference TRBV7-3 and TRBJ2-3, is as follows: GAGVSQTPSNKVTEKGKYVELRCDPISGHTALYWYRQSLGQGPEFLIYFQGTGAADDSGLPNDRFFAVRPEGSVSTLKIQRTERGDSAVYLCASSSATGPTSTDTQYFGPGTRLTVL.

Many counts were recorded for this clonotype. The chain recombines TRBV4-3 with TRBJ2-7; TRBD2 matches at 7 bases. The J segment lost 6 bases and the V segment lost 5 bases, leaving 7 bases of the junction unmatched. The CDR3 is 13 amino acids. CDR1 is LGHNA and CDR2 is YSLEER in the germline V gene. CDR3 region: CASSTMTSSEQYF. CDR3 coding DNA: TGCGCCAGCAGCACCATGACTAGCTCCGAGCAGTACTTC.

The chain links TRBV20-1 to TRBJ2-3, with D unresolved. The CDR3 extends over 14 amino acids. V lost 5 bases to trimming and J lost 3 bases, with 15 bases between them. Germline CDR1 reads DFQATT; CDR2 reads SNEGSKA (reference sequence). The CDR3 sequence: CSADSYGKTDTQYF. The DNA of the CDR3 is TGCAGTGCTGACTCCTACGGAAAGACAGATACGCAGTATTTT.

As to this clonotype: A read error may account for a junction end that differs from germline. The J gene is TRBJ2-1, the V gene TRBV6-2 or TRBV6-3, with D hard to call. CDR1 MNHEY and CDR2 SVGEGT come from the germline V gene. This CDR3 region has 11 residues. The CDR3 region is CTSSDYNEQFF. Here the CDR3 DNA reads TGTACCAGCAGTGACTACAATGAGCAGTTCTTC.

The J gene is TRBJ2-5, the V gene TRBV18; D may match TRBD1 or TRBD2 (5 bases each). The V gene's germline CDR1 is KGHSH and CDR2 LQKENI. V was shortened by 2 bases and J by 5 bases, with 12 bases between the two germline ends. This CDR3 contains 14 residues. CDR3 in DNA: TGTGCCAGCTCACCAAACGACGAGGGGGAGACCCAGTACTTC. It encodes CASSPNDEGETQYF.

At least ten counts were recorded for this clonotype. The chain employs TRBV6-2 or TRBV6-3 and TRBJ1-1, with 12 bases matching TRBD1. The CDR3 has 17 amino acids. CDR1 MNHEY and CDR2 SVGEGT come from the germline V gene. V was clipped by 6 bases and J by 3 bases; unmatched bases: 11. CDR3 sequence (DNA): TGTGCCAGCAGCCGCGGGACAGGGGGCGCCTCAGACACTGAAGCTTTCTTT. Amino acids: CASSRGTGGASDTEAFF.

This chain joins TRBV5-1 and TRBJ2-1, with D perhaps TRBD1 (6 bases). This CDR3 contains 15 residues. V shed 4 bases and J shed 13 bases, with 24 bases lying between them. Germline loops: CDR1 SGHRS, CDR2 YFSETQ. The CDR3 nucleotides read TGCGCCAGCAGCCCATTCCCAGGGGCGAGGGAGACCCAGTTCTTC. It is translated as CASSPFPGARETQFF.